This T cell receptor beta chain was profiled in a study of response to subunit inactivated influenza vaccine. Whole-study findings and limits: Authors suggested that a seasonal influenza vaccination recruits few new T cells each time.

TCRdb recomputed calls from the RT-PCR reads with MiXCR, one row per CDR3 protein. This table has under 750,000 distinct CDR3 sequences, roughly 10% appearing once. This clonotype was counted a few times. Its specificity is not known. Trimming took off 3 bases at V and 5 bases at J, with 13 bases between the two ends. The CDR3 loop spans 13 amino acids. The germline gives CDR1 DFQATT, CDR2 SNEGSKA (reference sequence). The sequencing here drew on PBMCs from blood, taken on the day of vaccination. This TCR was recovered from a man in his fifties or sixties who received an inactivated influenza vaccine. This chain joins TRBV20-1 and TRBJ2-5; D is possibly TRBD2 (6 bases). In DNA, the CDR3 is TGCAGTGCTAGGACTACTAGCATTGAGACCCAGTACTTC. This translates into CSARTTSIETQYF.